This TCR beta chain was observed in a study of T cell responses to AZD1222 COVID-19 vaccine (dated by TCRdb to the early 2020s). For the study in its entirety: A total of about 250 trial participants underwent TCR sequencing, of whom approximately 200 had received two doses of AZD1222 and about 26 had received two doses of the MenACWY control vaccine. Trial participants were enrolled into age subgroups of 18-55, 56-69 and 70-plus years, which contained around 150, 28 and 57 TCR-sequenced participants, respectively. Beyond this particular receptor, the publication reports: Reportedly, almost half of the unique spike-specific TCRs recognized epitopes lying outside the regions that are mutated in the B.1.351 and B.1.1.7 variants. After two AZD1222 doses, spike-specific TCR breadth and depth were significantly higher than at day 0 and than in MenACWY recipients. Conclusions about previously exposed vaccinees are limited because only six or seven AZD1222 recipients were SARS-CoV-2 seropositive at baseline. Because no day 14 peak-response samples were available, repertoires were characterized only after the peak T cell response. Participants were mostly white British and included more females than males, and it was suggested by the authors that clonal diversity may have been underestimated. In the small 56-69-year group, the increase in depth fell short of significance, most likely because of low power. Vaccine-associated CD4 TCRs spanned the whole spike protein, with dominant responses in regions 160-218 and 743-854.

The CDR3 regions of human TCRbeta chains were analyzed by immunosequencing. In the original analysis: TCRs in the repertoires were compared against a reference library of SARS-CoV-2-specific TCRs that had been generated with the MIRA antigen-specificity platform. Breadth was defined as the fraction of unique TCRs that were SARS-CoV-2-associated. Depth was defined as the fraction of total T cells that were SARS-CoV-2-associated. Using the MIRA data, each spike-specific TCR was assigned both to the spike region to which the TCR was reactive and to a CD4 or CD8 class. Log10-transformed breadth and depth values were compared by one-way ANOVA with Sidak's multiple comparisons tests. This is the immuneACCESS table as TCRdb keeps it, with only in-frame sequences that have V and J called. A part of the clones is gone; compared with another copy, unresolved V genes explain less than half, and the rest is unexplained. V and J calls and clone size are given by that table; D and trimming were obtained from the DNA. The table for this sample lists 130,000 to 150,000 clones; more than 75% of them were counted only once. 4.1% of the sample is held by the ten biggest clonotypes.

As concerns this clone: The antigen it recognizes is unknown. Base qualities are missing; no much larger clone stands one base away.

This specimen's time point label, interpreted: baseline before first vaccination. The treatment or condition label, read with the paper, signifies: meningococcal conjugate vaccine given as trial control. Vaccinee samples came from UK trials COV001 and COV002, including a single-blind randomized controlled phase 2/3 trial of AZD1222 (ChAdOx1 nCoV-19) in healthy adults. For TCRbeta chain sequencing, PBMC samples were collected from trial participants at day 0 and at day 28 after the second dose. For CDR1 and CDR2, the germline V gene lists MNHEY and SVGEGT. V lost 2 bases and J lost 0 bases, and the count of bases not matched to a germline gene is 6. The CDR3 covers 18 residues, taking in both the cysteine and the phenylalanine. The entry retains the CDR3 DNA only, 54 bases that are in frame from base 1.

The material sequenced was peripheral blood, taken on day 0 of MenACWY control vaccination. The TCR was taken from an adult in good health. The chain employs TRBV6-2 or TRBV6-3 and TRBJ1-5, with 11 middle bases fitting TRBD1. The CDR3 is CASSYRTGGIGSNQPQHF. The nucleotide sequence reads as follows: TGTGCCAGCAGTTACAGGACAGGGGGCATTGGTAGCAATCAGCCCCAGCATTTT.